One and the same sample provided the 20 T cell receptor beta chains below, sequenced in a study of cytomegalovirus exposure and HLA in healthy donors. This PCR relied on a set of 60 Vbeta primers and 13 Jbeta primers. Sequenced by immunoSEQ multiplex PCR; TCRdb stores in-frame clones only, minus some. The sample lists 200,000 to 300,000 clones, 80% to 90% occurring once. The sequencing sample was made of PBMCs. The receptors were gathered from a woman aged 40 to 50 in good health and CMV-seropositive.

This chain uses TRBV27 with TRBJ2-5; 9 nucleotides line up with TRBD1. This CDR3 has 17 amino acids. With V trimmed by 2 bases and J by 2 bases, 9 bases remained unmatched. Germline V gene data show CDR1 as MNHEY and CDR2 as SMNVEV (reference sequence). Here the CDR3 DNA reads TGTGCCAGCAGTTTAACGGGACAGGGCCCTACGCAAGAGACCCAGTACTTC. This sequence encodes CASSLTGQGPTQETQYF.

This clone was seen a few times. The rearrangement uses TRBV9 and TRBJ2-2; 8 bases line up with TRBD1. From germline, CDR1 is SGDLS and CDR2 YYNGEE. The CDR3 runs to 15 residues. Germline trimming cut 0 bases from V and 4 bases from J; bases unmatched to any gene: 2. The CDR3 nucleotides read TGTGCCAGCAGCGTAGGACAGGGGCCCACCGGGGAGCTGTTTTTT. Protein product: CASSVGQGPTGELFF.

This sequence joins TRBV19 and TRBJ1-5; TRBD1 matches 10 bases. Per the germline V gene, CDR1 is LNHDA and CDR2 is SQIVND (reference sequence). There are 17 residues in the CDR3. The junction had 6 bases not matched to a gene; V was cut back by 4 bases and J by 0 bases. The CDR3 nucleotides are TGTGCCAGTAGTACCAGACAGGGGGCAAATAGCAATCAGCCCCAGCATTTT. Translating gives CASSTRQGANSNQPQHF. The whole variable domain, filled in from reference TRBV19 and TRBJ1-5, reads DGGITQSPKYLFRKEGQNVTLSCEQNLNHDAMYWYRQDPGQGLRLIYYSQIVNDFQKGDIAEGYSVSREKKESFPLTVTSAQKNPTAFYLCASSTRQGANSNQPQHFGDGTRLSIL.

This clone turned up a few times. The chain joins TRBV6-1 to TRBJ1-1, with D uncertain. The CDR3 is 14 amino acids. V shed 0 bases and J shed 5 bases, with 10 bases lying between them. CDR1 and CDR2 (germline): MNHNS, SASEGT. CDR3 loop: CASSEAGSGTEAFF. CDR3 in DNA: TGTGCCAGCAGTGAAGCGGGGAGCGGGACTGAAGCTTTCTTT.

The chain couples TRBV6-5 to TRBJ1-2, with D possibly being TRBD1 (5 bases). The CDR3 runs to 13 residues. Trimming cost V 6 bases and J 5 bases, with 13 bases left between them. Germline CDR1 MNHEY, CDR2 SVGAGI. Here the CDR3 reads CASSSSGTYGYTF. Here the CDR3 DNA reads TGTGCCAGCAGCAGCTCTGGGACTTATGGCTACACCTTC.

V usage is TRBV27 and J usage is TRBJ2-7; D is possibly TRBD2 (5 bases). The V gene's germline CDR1 is MNHEY and CDR2 SMNVEV (reference sequence). The CDR3 totals 15 residues. Trimming left V 6 bases short and J 0 bases short, with 15 bases between. CDR3 sequence: CASRTGGRSSYEQYF. CDR3 nucleotide sequence: TGTGCCAGCAGGACCGGAGGTCGGAGCTCCTACGAGCAGTACTTC.

The chain joins TRBV30 to TRBJ2-3; possibly TRBD1 for D (6 bases). This CDR3 contains 15 residues. The V end was cut by 2 bases, the J end by 0 bases, with 12 bases between. Germline V gene sequence: CDR1 GTSNPN, CDR2 SVGIG (reference sequence). CDR3 coding DNA: TGTGCCTGGAGTCTGGGGGCTAAGAGCACAGATACGCAGTATTTT. As protein: CAWSLGAKSTDTQYF.

J is TRBJ2-3 and V is TRBV7-8; D may be TRBD2 (5 bases). Germline CDR1 reads SGHVS; CDR2 reads FQNEAQ. Trimming took off 6 bases at V and 0 bases at J, with 10 bases between the two ends. This CDR3 spans 14 amino acids. The CDR3 sequence is CASRTDWSTDTQYF. The CDR3 nucleotides read TGTGCCAGCAGGACGGACTGGAGCACAGATACGCAGTATTTT.

The table lists this clone with a count of one. V is TRBV7-9 and J is TRBJ2-7; D uncertain. V lost 1 base and J lost 2, with 9 bases in between. The CDR3 length is 14 residues. Germline CDR1 reads SEHNR; CDR2 reads FQNEAQ (reference sequence). CDR3 residues: CASSLDPGTYEQYF. In nucleotides, the CDR3 is TGTGCCAGCAGCTTAGATCCAGGCACCTACGAGCAGTACTTC.

The chain recombines TRBV28 with TRBJ2-5; 10 nucleotides align to TRBD2. This CDR3 comprises 16 residues. Germline values: CDR1 MDHEN, CDR2 SYDVKM. The V and J ends lost 3 bases and 5 bases, in that order; junction bases with no gene match: 9. The CDR3 here is CASSFIAGGGRETQYF. For the CDR3, the DNA is TGTGCCAGCAGTTTTATAGCGGGAGGTGGGAGGGAGACCCAGTACTTC. The full variable domain, with the rest looked up from reference TRBV28 and TRBJ2-5, is DVKVTQSSRYLVKRTGEKVFLECVQDMDHENMFWYRQDPGLGLRLIYFSYDVKMKEKGDIPEGYSVSREKKERFSLILESASTNQTSMYLCASSFIAGGGRETQYFGPGTRLLVL.

J is TRBJ2-1 and V is TRBV6-5; the match to TRBD2 covers 8 bases. Germline CDR1 reads MNHEY; CDR2 reads SVGAGI. The V and J ends lost 2 bases and 5 bases, in that order; junction bases with no gene match: 2. This CDR3 has 14 amino acids. The chain's CDR3 is CASSYERGNNEQFF. CDR3 DNA: TGTGCCAGCAGTTACGAGCGGGGGAACAATGAGCAGTTCTTC.

The chain is built from TRBV7-8 and TRBJ2-1, with 11 nucleotides matching TRBD2. The J segment lost 9 bases and the V segment lost 6 bases, leaving 10 bases of the junction unmatched. Germline V lookup: CDR1 SGHVS, CDR2 FQNEAQ. CDR3 length: 15 residues. The CDR3 spells CASREALAGGAEQFF. In DNA form, the CDR3 reads TGTGCCAGCAGAGAGGCGTTAGCGGGAGGGGCTGAGCAGTTCTTC.

The rearrangement joins TRBV7-8 to TRBJ1-2, with 9 nucleotides matching TRBD1. Trimming took 5 bases from V and 4 from J; bases not matched to a gene: 11. This CDR3 region has 16 residues. Per germline, CDR1 SGHVS and CDR2 FQNEAQ. The CDR3 DNA reads TGTGCCAGCAGCAAGTCGACAGGGGGAACCTCCTATGGCTACACCTTC. Residues: CASSKSTGGTSYGYTF.

V is TRBV30 and J is TRBJ2-2; 7 bases are shared with TRBD2. Losses at the gene ends were 0 bases for V and 6 bases for J; bases not matched to a gene: 4. From germline, CDR1 is GTSNPN and CDR2 SVGIG (reference sequence). The CDR3 covers 14 residues. CDR3 coding DNA: TGTGCCTGGAGTGTACTCGGACTAGCCGGGGAGCTGTTTTTT. It yields the protein CAWSVLGLAGELFF.

This chain connects TRBV4-3 to TRBJ2-3; TRBD2 aligns across 13 bases. CDR3 length: 16 residues. Germline loops: CDR1 LGHNA, CDR2 YSLEER. V shed 1 base and J 5 bases; nucleotides not matched to a gene: 3. The chain's CDR3 is CASSQGGLAGVDTQYF. The CDR3 DNA follows: TGCGCCAGCAGCCAAGGCGGACTAGCGGGAGTAGATACGCAGTATTTT.

The table lists this clone with a few counts. The CDR3 protein is CSVGQGSSSYEQYF. In DNA, the CDR3 is TGCAGCGTTGGACAGGGATCTTCCTCCTACGAGCAGTACTTC. This chain connects TRBV29-1 to TRBJ2-7; 7 bases match TRBD1. Unmatched junction bases numbered 6, after V lost 4 bases and J lost 0 bases. This CDR3 spans 14 amino acids. From germline, CDR1 is SQVTM and CDR2 ANQGSEA.

This rearrangement joins TRBV5-4 to TRBJ2-5, with D tentatively TRBD1 (5 bases). The length of the CDR3 is 14 residues. Per the germline V gene, CDR1 is SGHNT and CDR2 is YYREEE (reference sequence). Trimming stripped 4 bases from V and 2 bases from J, with 12 bases between. CDR3 nucleotide sequence: TGTGCCAGCAGCCGAGACAGAACACAAGAGACCCAGTACTTC. Translated, it gives CASSRDRTQETQYF.

The chain is built from TRBV19 and TRBJ2-1; weak D call: TRBD2 (5 bases). This CDR3 contains 15 residues. The V end was cut by 2 bases, the J end by 9 bases, with 17 bases between. The germline gives CDR1 LNHDA, CDR2 SQIVND (reference sequence). The CDR3 sequence: CASSIIRGGVTEQFF. CDR3 nucleotides: TGTGCCAGTAGTATAATCCGGGGTGGTGTCACTGAGCAGTTCTTC.

This clone was seen a handful of times. The chain carries TRBV27 and TRBJ2-3; weak D call: TRBD2 (6 bases). Trimming removed 6 bases at V and 2 bases at J, with 21 bases between. The length of the CDR3 is 17 residues. From germline, CDR1 is MNHEY and CDR2 SMNVEV (reference sequence). Here the CDR3 DNA reads TGTGCCAGCAGAAAAATACCGGGACTCTCCCCCACAGATACGCAGTATTTT. Translated, it gives CASRKIPGLSPTDTQYF.

This chain uses TRBV19 with TRBJ2-1; 11 bases are shared with TRBD2. After removal of 6 bases from V and 6 bases from J, the junction contained 19 bases not matched to a gene. Germline V gives CDR1 LNHDA, CDR2 SQIVND (reference sequence). This CDR3 has 19 residues. The CDR3 DNA is TGTGCCAGTAGGAGGGGTTGGGGCTTAACTAGCGGGAGAACCAATGAGCAGTTCTTC. Translated, it gives CASRRGWGLTSGRTNEQFF.